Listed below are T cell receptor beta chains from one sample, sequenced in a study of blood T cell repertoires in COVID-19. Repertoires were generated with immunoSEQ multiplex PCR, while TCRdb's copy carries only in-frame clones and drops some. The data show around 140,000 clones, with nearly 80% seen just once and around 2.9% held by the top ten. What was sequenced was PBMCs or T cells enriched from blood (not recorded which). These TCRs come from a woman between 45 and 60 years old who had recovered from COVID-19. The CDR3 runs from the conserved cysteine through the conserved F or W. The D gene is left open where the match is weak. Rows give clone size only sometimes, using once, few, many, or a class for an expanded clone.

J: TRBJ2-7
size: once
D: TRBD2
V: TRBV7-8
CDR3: CASSPSGSSYEQYF
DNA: TGTGCCAGCAGCCCTAGCGGGAGCTCCTACGAGCAGTACTTC

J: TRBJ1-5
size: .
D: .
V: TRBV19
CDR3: CATSSGIVTQPQHF
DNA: TGTGCCACCTCATCAGGGATCGTCACTCAGCCCCAGCATTTT

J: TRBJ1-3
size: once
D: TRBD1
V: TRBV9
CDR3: CASSVGGDRYSGNTIYF
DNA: TGTGCCAGCAGCGTAGGGGGGGACAGGTACTCTGGAAACACCATATATTTT

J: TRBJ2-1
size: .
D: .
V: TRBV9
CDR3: CASSGRGGEYYNEQFF
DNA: TGTGCCAGCAGCGGCAGAGGAGGGGAGTACTACAATGAGCAGTTCTTC

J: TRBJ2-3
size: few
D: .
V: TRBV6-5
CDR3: CASSPRGTPTDTQYF
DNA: TGTGCCAGCAGCCCCCGGGGGACTCCCACAGATACGCAGTATTTT

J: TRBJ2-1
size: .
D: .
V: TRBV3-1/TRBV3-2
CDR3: CASSPVTAYNEQFF
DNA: TGTGCCAGCAGCCCCGTGACAGCCTACAATGAGCAGTTCTTC

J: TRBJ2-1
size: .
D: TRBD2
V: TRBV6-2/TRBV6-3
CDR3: CASSYSELADNEQFF
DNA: TGTGCCAGCAGTTACTCCGAACTAGCGGACAATGAGCAGTTCTTC

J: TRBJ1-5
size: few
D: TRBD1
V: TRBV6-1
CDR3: CASSDMGQASQPQHF
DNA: TGTGCCAGCAGTGACATGGGACAGGCAAGTCAGCCCCAGCATTTT

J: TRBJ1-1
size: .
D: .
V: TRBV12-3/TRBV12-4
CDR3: CASSTTPNTEAFF
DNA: TGTGCCAGCAGTACGACACCGAACACTGAAGCTTTCTTT

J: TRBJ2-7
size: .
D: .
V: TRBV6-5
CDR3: CASNSGGSLSYEQYF
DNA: TGTGCCAGCAATTCAGGCGGGTCCCTCTCCTACGAGCAGTACTTC

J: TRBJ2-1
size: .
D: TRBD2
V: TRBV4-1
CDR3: CASSRGTSGPSYNEQFF
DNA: TGCGCCAGCAGCCGCGGGACTAGCGGTCCATCCTACAATGAGCAGTTCTTC

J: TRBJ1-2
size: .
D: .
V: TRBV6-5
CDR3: CASSIGQIPNYGYTF
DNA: TGTGCCAGCAGTATTGGACAGATCCCTAACTATGGCTACACCTTC

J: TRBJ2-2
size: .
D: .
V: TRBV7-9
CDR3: CASSRRRAAYRTGELFF
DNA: TGTGCCAGCAGCCGCCGGAGGGCTGCGTACCGCACCGGGGAGCTGTTTTTT

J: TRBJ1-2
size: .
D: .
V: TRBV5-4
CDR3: CASSLVAGWRGPDGYTF
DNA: TGTGCCAGCAGCTTGGTGGCAGGGTGGAGGGGTCCCGATGGCTACACCTTC

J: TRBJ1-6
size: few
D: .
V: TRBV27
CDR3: CASSPIGGRYNSPLHF
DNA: TGTGCCAGCAGCCCTATCGGGGGAAGATATAATTCACCCCTCCACTTT